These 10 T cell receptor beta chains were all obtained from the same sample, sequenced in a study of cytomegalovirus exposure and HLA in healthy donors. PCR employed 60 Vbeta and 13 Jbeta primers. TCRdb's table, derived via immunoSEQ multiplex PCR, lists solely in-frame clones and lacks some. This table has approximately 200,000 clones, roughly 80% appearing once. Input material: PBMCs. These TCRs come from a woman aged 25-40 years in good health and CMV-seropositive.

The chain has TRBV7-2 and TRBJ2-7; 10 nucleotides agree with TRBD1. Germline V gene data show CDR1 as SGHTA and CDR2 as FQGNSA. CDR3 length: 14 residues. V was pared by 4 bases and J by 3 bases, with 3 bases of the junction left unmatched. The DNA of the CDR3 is TGTGCCAGCAGCTACGGACAGGGGGTCTACGAGCAGTACTTC. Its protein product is CASSYGQGVYEQYF.

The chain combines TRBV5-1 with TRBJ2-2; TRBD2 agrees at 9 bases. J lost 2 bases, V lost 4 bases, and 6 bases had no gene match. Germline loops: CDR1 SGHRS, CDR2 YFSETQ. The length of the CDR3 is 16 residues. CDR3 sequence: CASSRSSGANTGELFF. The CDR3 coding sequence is TGCGCCAGCAGCCGTTCTAGCGGGGCCAACACCGGGGAGCTGTTTTTT.

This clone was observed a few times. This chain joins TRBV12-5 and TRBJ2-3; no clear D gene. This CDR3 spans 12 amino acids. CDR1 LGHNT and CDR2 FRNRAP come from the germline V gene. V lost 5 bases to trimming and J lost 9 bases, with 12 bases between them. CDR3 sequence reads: CASGNPGRTQYF. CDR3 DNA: TGTGCTAGTGGTAATCCGGGTCGGACGCAGTATTTT.

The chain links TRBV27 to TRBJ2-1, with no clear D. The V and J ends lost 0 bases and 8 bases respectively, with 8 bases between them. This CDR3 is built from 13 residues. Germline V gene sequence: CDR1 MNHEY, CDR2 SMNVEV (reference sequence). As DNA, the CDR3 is TGTGCCAGCAGTTTATCGTGGGCCGATGAGCAGTTCTTC. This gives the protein CASSLSWADEQFF.

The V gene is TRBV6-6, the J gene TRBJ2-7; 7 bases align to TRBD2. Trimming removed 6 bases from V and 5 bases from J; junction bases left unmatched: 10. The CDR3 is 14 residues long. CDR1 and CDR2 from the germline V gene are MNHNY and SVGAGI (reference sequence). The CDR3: CASSLLAFDDEQYF. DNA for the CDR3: TGTGCCAGCAGCCTACTAGCGTTCGACGACGAGCAGTACTTC.

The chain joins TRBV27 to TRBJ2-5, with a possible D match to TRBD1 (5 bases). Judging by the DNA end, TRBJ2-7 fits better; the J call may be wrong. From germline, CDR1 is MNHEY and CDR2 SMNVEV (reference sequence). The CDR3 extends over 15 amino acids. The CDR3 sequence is CASSRTTVLSYEQYF. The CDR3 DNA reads TGTGCCAGCAGCAGAACGACAGTGCTCTCCTACGAGCAGTACTTC.

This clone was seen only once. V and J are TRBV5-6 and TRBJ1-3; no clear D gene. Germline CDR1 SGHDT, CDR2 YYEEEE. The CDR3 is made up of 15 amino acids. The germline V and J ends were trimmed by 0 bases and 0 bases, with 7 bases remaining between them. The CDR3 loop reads CASSLVGSSGNTIYF. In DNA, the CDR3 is TGTGCCAGCAGCTTGGTCGGGAGCTCTGGAAACACCATATATTTT.

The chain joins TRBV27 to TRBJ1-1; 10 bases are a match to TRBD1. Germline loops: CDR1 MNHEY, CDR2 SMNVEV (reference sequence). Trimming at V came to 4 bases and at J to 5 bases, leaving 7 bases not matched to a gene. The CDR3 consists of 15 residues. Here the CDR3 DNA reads TGTGCCAGCAGTTCCCCCCGGACAGGGGGAACTGAAGCTTTCTTT. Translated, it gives CASSSPRTGGTEAFF.

The CDR3 coding sequence is TGTGCCAGCAGAACGGGGGAGGGGTGGCAGCCCCAGCATTTT. The encoded protein is CASRTGEGWQPQHF. V is TRBV28 and J is TRBJ1-5, with D tentatively TRBD1 (5 bases). CDR1 is MDHEN and CDR2 is SYDVKM in the germline V gene. The CDR3 covers 14 residues. The V end lost 6 bases, the J end lost 7 bases, and 16 bases lay between the germline ends.

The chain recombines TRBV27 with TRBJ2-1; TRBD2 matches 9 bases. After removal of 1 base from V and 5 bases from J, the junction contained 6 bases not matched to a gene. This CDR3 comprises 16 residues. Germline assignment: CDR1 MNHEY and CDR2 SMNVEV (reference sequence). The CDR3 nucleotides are TGTGCCAGCAGTTTATTCCCTAGCGGGGATAACAATGAGCAGTTCTTC. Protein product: CASSLFPSGDNNEQFF.